The rows below give T cell receptor beta chains drawn from one sample of a study of blood T cell repertoires in COVID-19. TCRdb keeps only in-frame clones here, not all; method: immunoSEQ multiplex PCR. The data contain 100,000 to 150,000 clones, about 70% of them seen just once; the ten biggest clones take up approximately 1.9%. The sequencing input was peripheral blood. Receptors originate from a woman aged 65 to 85 with acute or convalescent COVID-19. CDR3s include the opening cysteine and the closing phenylalanine or tryptophan. Fields, in order: D gene, clone size, J gene, V gene, CDR3 DNA, CDR3 protein. The D gene is left open where the match is weak. Size is stated for part of the rows, as once, few or many counts, or as a class when the clone is expanded.

>TRBD1|few|TRBJ2-5|TRBV11-2
TGTGCCAGCAGCTTCGGACAGGCCCAAGAGACCCAGTACTTC
CASSFGQAQETQYF
>TRBD2|-|TRBJ2-2|TRBV5-1
TGCGCCAGCAGCCGACTAGCCTCGGGGGGGACCGGGGAGCTGTTTTTT
CASSRLASGGTGELFF
>-|-|TRBJ2-2|TRBV10-1
TGCGCCAGCAGTGAGCCGGGTCGGGCCGGGGAGCTGTTTTTT
CASSEPGRAGELFF
>-|-|TRBJ1-6|TRBV19
TGTGCCAGTAACCCAGGGGCCTATAATTCACCCCTCCACTTT
CASNPGAYNSPLHF
>-|many|TRBJ1-4|TRBV14
TGTGCCAGCAGCCGCGGAGGGCTATCAACTAATGAAAAACTGTTTTTT
CASSRGGLSTNEKLFF
>TRBD1|-|TRBJ2-5|TRBV15
TGTGCCACCAGCTGGGGTCGGCGGGACAGGGGTGGGGAGACCCAGTACTTC
CATSWGRRDRGGETQYF
>-|-|TRBJ2-4|TRBV19
TGTGCCAGTAGTATTGGAGGGGTAAACATTCAGTACTTC
CASSIGGVNIQYF
>-|-|TRBJ1-2|TRBV4-1
TGCGCCAGCAGCCAAGATCGACATACTAACTATGGCTACACCTTC
CASSQDRHTNYGYTF
>-|-|TRBJ1-1|TRBV5-8
TGTGCCAGCAGCTTGGCGAGGAACACTGAAGCTTTCTTT
CASSLARNTEAFF
>-|-|TRBJ1-2|TRBV19
TGTGCCAGTAACGATCAGATGAACTATGGCTACACCTTC
CASNDQMNYGYTF
>-|-|TRBJ1-4|TRBV30
TGTGCCTGGAGGGCGGCGGGGGCTAATGAAAAACTGTTTTTT
CAWRAAGANEKLFF
>TRBD2|-|TRBJ2-7|TRBV6-2/TRBV6-3
TGTGCCAGCAGTTACTCAAGCCTAGCGGGGAACCTACGTGAGCAGTACTTC
CASSYSSLAGNLREQYF
>TRBD1|-|TRBJ1-1|TRBV5-1
TGCGCCAGCAGCTTGGGGGCAGGGGGCACTGAAGCTTTCTTT
CASSLGAGGTEAFF
>-|-|TRBJ1-2|TRBV5-4
TGTGCCAGCAGCGGAGTTGGTCTCAACTATGGCTACACCTTC
CASSGVGLNYGYTF
>TRBD2|few|TRBJ2-5|TRBV4-1
TGCGCCAGCAGCCCCACCCGAGTCGCGGGAGGGGAGACCCAGTACTTC
CASSPTRVAGGETQYF
>TRBD2|-|TRBJ2-2|TRBV7-8
TGTGCCAGCAGCTTTAGCGGGAAGGTCGGGGAGCTGTTTTTT
CASSFSGKVGELFF
>TRBD1|-|TRBJ2-3|TRBV18
TGTGCCAGCTCACACCCAGACCGGACGAATCGACAGGGGGCGGAAGATACGCAGTATTTT
CASSHPDRTNRQGAEDTQYF
>-|-|TRBJ1-1|TRBV4-1
TGCGCCAGCAGCCAAGGGCCCACTGAAGCTTTCTTT
CASSQGPTEAFF
>-|-|TRBJ1-3|TRBV4-3
TGCGCCAGCAGCCAAGAGCCCCGGGGGAGCTCTGGAAACACCATATATTTT
CASSQEPRGSSGNTIYF
>-|few|TRBJ1-4|TRBV5-1
TGCGCCAGCAGCTCGACAGGACATAATGAAAAACTGTTTTTT
CASSSTGHNEKLFF
>TRBD2|-|TRBJ2-5|TRBV29-1
TGCAGCGTCGTGGGAAGCGGGGGGGGAGAGACCCAGTACTTC
CSVVGSGGGETQYF
>TRBD2|-|TRBJ2-3|TRBV7-3
TGTGCCAGCAGCTTAAGACTAGCGAGAGATACGCAGTATTTT
CASSLRLARDTQYF
>TRBD1|-|TRBJ1-1|TRBV28
TGTGCCAGCACCAAACAGGGGGCTAAGGACACTGAAGCTTTCTTT
CASTKQGAKDTEAFF
>-|-|TRBJ1-1|TRBV3-1/TRBV3-2
TGTGCCAGCAGACCAGGGTTGGGCACTGAAGCTTTCTTT
CASRPGLGTEAFF
>TRBD1|-|TRBJ1-4|TRBV4-1
TGCGCCAGCAGCCGGACAGGGGGGACTGCAACTAATGAAAAACTGTTTTTT
CASSRTGGTATNEKLFF
>-|few|TRBJ1-2|TRBV28
TGTGCCAGCAGCCCAACAGGGTATGGCTACACCTTC
CASSPTGYGYTF
>TRBD1|-|TRBJ2-3|TRBV12-3/TRBV12-4
TGTGCCAGCACAACAGGGGATCCGCAGTATTTT
CASTTGDPQYF
>TRBD2|-|TRBJ2-4|TRBV5-1
TGCGCCAGCGGGGAGGGCACTCTAAGAAACATTCAGTACTTC
CASGEGTLRNIQYF
>-|medium-sized|TRBJ1-2|TRBV6-1
TGTGCCAGCAGTGAAAGTAGGGGCCGTGGCTACACCTTC
CASSESRGRGYTF
>TRBD1|once|TRBJ2-3|TRBV5-4
TGTGCCAGCAGCTTAGGACAGGACACAGATACGCAGTATTTT
CASSLGQDTDTQYF
>TRBD1|once|TRBJ1-6|TRBV5-1
TGCGCCAGCAGCACAGGACAGGGTGGAGGTAATTCACCCCTCCACTTT
CASSTGQGGGNSPLHF
>-|once|TRBJ2-7|TRBV6-5
TGTGCCAGCAGTTACCTGCCAGGGGGGAAATACGAGCAGTACTTC
CASSYLPGGKYEQYF